The clone carrying this T cell receptor beta chain has just a few counts. Its target is unknown. The data derive from a study of glioma-infiltrating T cells. Study-level points and caveats: Non-neoplastic patients had below-expected tissue-blood divergence, while all gliomas exceeded expectation. Only very few CDR3 sequences appeared in both tissue and blood.

Using RNA template, CDR3s of TCR alpha and beta were amplified with iRepertoire arm-PCR. Tissue mRNA or PBMC total RNA, 100-400 ng, went into one-step reverse transcription and amplification. TCRdb re-called the multiplex PCR reads with MiXCR, one entry per CDR3 protein. Of about 130,000 distinct CDR3 sequences listed, around 25% were seen once; the top ten hold about a quarter. Trimming pared 6 bases from V and 0 bases from J, leaving 13 bases between. The CDR3 spans 15 residues. The V call is TRBV12-3 or TRBV12-4, the J call TRBJ2-3; D is possibly TRBD2 (6 bases). The sequence was obtained from a human donor with low-grade glioma or glioblastoma, undergoing nonglioma brain surgery, or in good health (not recorded which). Sequencing was carried out using glioma tissue, nonneoplastic brain tissue, or PBMCs (not recorded which). CDR3 sequence (DNA): TGTGCCAGCAGACCTATCGGGGGAAGCACAGATACGCAGTATTTT. Protein sequence: CASRPIGGSTDTQYF.